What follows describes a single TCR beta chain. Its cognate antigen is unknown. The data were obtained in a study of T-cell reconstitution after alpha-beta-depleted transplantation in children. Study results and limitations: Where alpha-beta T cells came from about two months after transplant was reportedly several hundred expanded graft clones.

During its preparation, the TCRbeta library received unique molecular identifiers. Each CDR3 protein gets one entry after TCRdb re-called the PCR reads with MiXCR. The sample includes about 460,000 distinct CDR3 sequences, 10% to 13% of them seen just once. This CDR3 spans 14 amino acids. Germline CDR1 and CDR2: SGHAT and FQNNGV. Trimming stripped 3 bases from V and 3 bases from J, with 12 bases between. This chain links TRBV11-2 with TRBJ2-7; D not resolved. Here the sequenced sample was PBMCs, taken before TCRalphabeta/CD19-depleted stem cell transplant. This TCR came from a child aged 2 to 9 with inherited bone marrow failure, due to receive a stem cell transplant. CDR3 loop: CASSFSGTVYEQYF. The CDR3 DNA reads TGTGCCAGCAGCTTTTCGGGCACAGTCTACGAGCAGTACTTC.